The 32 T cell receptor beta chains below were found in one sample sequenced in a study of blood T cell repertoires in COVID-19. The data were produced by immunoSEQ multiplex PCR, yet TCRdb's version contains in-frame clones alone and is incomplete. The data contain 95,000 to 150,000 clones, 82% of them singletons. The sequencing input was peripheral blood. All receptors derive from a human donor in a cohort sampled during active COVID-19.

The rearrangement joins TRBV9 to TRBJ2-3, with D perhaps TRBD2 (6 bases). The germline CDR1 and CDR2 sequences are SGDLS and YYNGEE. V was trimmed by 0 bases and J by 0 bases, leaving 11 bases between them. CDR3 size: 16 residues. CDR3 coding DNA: TGTGCCAGCAGCGTAGAGGGCGGGGCTAGCACAGATACGCAGTATTTT. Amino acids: CASSVEGGASTDTQYF.

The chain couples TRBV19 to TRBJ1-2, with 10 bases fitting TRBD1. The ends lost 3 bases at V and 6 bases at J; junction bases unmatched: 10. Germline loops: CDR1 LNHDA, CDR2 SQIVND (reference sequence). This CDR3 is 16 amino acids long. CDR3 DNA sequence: TGTGCCAGTAGTATCTTAGGAGGACAGGGGGATGATGGCTACACCTTC. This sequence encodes CASSILGGQGDDGYTF.

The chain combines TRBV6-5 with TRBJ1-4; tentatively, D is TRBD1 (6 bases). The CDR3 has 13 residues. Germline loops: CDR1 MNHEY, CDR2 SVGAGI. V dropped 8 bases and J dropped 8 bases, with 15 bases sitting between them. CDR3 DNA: TGTGCCAGCTCGCCGGGGGGCAGGGAAAAACTGTTTTTT. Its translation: CASSPGGREKLFF.

The CDR3 is CASSLPEGVNTGPNTGELFF. CDR3 coding DNA: TGTGCCAGCAGCTTACCTGAGGGGGTGAATACAGGGCCCAACACCGGGGAGCTGTTTTTT. The V call is TRBV7-8, the J call TRBJ2-2, with D possibly matching TRBD1 (6 bases). Germline V gives CDR1 SGHVS, CDR2 FQNEAQ. The V end was cut by 2 bases, the J end by 2 bases, with 24 bases between. The CDR3 contains 20 residues. The full variable domain, completed using reference TRBV7-8 and TRBJ2-2, is GAGVSQSPRYKVAKRGQDVALRCDPISGHVSLFWYQQALGQGPEFLTYFQNEAQLDKSGLPSDRFFAERPEGSVSTLKIQRTQQEDSAVYLCASSLPEGVNTGPNTGELFFGEGSRLTVL.

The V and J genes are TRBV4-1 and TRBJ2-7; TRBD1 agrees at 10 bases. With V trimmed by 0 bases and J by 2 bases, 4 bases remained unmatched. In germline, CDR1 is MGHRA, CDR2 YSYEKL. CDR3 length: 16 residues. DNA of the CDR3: TGCGCCAGCAGCCAAGACCCCGGGACAGGGGCCTACGAGCAGTACTTC. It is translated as CASSQDPGTGAYEQYF.

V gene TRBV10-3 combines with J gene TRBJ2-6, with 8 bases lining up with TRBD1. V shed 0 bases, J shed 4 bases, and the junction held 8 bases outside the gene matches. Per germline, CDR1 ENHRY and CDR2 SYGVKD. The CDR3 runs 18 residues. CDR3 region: CAISESPGGATGANVLTF. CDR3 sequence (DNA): TGTGCCATCAGTGAGTCGCCAGGGGGCGCGACAGGGGCCAACGTCCTGACTTTC.

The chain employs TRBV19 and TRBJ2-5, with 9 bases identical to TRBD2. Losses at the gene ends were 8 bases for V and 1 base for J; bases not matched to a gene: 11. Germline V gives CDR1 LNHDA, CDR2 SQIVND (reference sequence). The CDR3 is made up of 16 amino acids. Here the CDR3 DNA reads TGTGCCAGTTCACTAGCGGGCGGATATAGCCAAGAGACCCAGTACTTC. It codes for CASSLAGGYSQETQYF.

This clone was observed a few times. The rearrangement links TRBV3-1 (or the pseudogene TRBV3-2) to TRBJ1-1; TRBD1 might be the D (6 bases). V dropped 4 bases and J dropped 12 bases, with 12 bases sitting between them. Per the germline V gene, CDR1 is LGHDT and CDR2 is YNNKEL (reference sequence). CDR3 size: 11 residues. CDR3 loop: CASSLEGGTFF. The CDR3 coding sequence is TGTGCCAGCAGCCTAGAGGGGGGAACTTTCTTT.

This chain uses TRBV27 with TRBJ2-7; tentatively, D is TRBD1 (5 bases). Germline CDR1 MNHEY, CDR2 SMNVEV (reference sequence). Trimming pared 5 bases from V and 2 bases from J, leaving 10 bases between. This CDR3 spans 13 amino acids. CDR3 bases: TGTGCCAGCAGTCCGCTGGGGCCCTACGAGCAGTACTTC. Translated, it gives CASSPLGPYEQYF.

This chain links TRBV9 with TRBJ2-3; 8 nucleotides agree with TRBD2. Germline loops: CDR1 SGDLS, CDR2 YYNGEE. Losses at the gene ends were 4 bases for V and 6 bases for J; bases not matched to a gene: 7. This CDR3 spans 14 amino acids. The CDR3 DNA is TGTGCCAGCAGCCTCCTAGCGGGCCCCGATACGCAGTATTTT. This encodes CASSLLAGPDTQYF.

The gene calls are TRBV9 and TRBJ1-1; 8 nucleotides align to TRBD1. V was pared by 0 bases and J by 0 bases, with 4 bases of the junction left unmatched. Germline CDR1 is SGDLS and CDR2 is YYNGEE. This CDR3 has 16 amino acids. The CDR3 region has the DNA TGTGCCAGCAGCGTAGGGCAGGGGGCGTTGAACACTGAAGCTTTCTTT. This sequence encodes CASSVGQGALNTEAFF.

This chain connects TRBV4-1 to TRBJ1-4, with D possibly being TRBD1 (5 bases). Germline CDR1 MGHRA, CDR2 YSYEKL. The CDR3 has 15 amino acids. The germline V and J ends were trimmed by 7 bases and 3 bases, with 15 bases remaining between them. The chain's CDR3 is CASTIRGGANEKLFF. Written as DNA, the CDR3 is TGCGCCAGCACCATACGGGGGGGGGCTAATGAAAAACTGTTTTTT.

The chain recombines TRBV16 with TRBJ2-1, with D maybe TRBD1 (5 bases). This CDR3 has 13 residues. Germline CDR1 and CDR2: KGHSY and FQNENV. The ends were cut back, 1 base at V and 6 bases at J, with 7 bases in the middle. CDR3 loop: CASSQFQGNEQFF. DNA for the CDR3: TGTGCCAGCAGCCAATTTCAGGGCAATGAGCAGTTCTTC.

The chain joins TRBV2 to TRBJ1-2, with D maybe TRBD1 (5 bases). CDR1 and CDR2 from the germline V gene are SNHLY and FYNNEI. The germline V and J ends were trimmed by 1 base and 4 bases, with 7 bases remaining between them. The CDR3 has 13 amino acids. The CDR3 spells CASSEDQGYGYTF. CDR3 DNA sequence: TGTGCCAGCAGTGAAGACCAGGGCTATGGCTACACCTTC.

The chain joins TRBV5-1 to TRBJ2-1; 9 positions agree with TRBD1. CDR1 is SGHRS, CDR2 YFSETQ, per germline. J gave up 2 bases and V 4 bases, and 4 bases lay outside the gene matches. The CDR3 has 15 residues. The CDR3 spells CASSRTGDTYNEQFF. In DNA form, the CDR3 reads TGCGCCAGCAGCCGGACAGGGGACACCTACAATGAGCAGTTCTTC.

This CDR3 is CASAGQLYEQYF. CDR3 nucleotides: TGTGCCAGCGCCGGACAGCTTTACGAGCAGTACTTC. The chain carries TRBV25-1 and TRBJ2-7, with D maybe TRBD1 (6 bases). Trimming stripped 8 bases from V and 4 bases from J, with 12 bases between. The CDR3 spans 12 residues. Germline CDR1 and CDR2: MGHDK and SYGVNS.

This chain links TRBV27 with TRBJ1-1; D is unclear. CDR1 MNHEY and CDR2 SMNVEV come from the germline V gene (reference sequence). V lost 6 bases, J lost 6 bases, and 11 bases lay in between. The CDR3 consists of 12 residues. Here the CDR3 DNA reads TGTGCCAGCAGACGTGAGGGTGCTGAAGCTTTCTTT. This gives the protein CASRREGAEAFF.

CDR3: CASRDNINSPLHF. In DNA, the CDR3 is TGTGCCAGCCGGGACAACATAAATTCACCCCTCCACTTT. The J gene is TRBJ1-6, the V gene TRBV6-6; D is perhaps TRBD1 (6 bases). V gave up 8 bases and J gave up 7 bases, with 12 bases separating them. Germline V gives CDR1 MNHNY, CDR2 SVGAGI (reference sequence). The CDR3 has 13 residues.

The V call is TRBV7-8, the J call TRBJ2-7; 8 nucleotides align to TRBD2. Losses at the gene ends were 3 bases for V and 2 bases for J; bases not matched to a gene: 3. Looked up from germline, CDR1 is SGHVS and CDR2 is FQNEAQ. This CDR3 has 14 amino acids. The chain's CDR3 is CASSFGAGAYEQYF. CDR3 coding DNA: TGTGCCAGCAGCTTTGGAGCGGGGGCCTACGAGCAGTACTTC.

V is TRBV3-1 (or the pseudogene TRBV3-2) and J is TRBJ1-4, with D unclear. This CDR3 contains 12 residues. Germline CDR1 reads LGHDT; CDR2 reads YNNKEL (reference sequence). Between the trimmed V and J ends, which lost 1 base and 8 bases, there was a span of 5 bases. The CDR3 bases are TGTGCCAGCAGCCAAGGGCTGGAAAAACTGTTTTTT. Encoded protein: CASSQGLEKLFF.

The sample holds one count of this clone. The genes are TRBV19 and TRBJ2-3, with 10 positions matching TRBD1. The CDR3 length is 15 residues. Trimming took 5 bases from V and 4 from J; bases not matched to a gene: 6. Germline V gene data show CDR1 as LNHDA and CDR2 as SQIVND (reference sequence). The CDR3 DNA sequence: TGTGCCAGTAGTGAGACAGGGGGCAGGCCAGATACGCAGTATTTT. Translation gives CASSETGGRPDTQYF.

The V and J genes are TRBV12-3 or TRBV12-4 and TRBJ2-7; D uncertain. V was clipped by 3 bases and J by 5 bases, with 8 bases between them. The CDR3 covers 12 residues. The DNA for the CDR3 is TGTGCCAGCAGTTTTTCGAGAGACGAGCAGTACTTC. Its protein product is CASSFSRDEQYF.

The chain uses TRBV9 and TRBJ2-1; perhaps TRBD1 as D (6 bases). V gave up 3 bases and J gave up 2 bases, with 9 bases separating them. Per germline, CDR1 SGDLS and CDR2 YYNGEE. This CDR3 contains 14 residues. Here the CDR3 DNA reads TGTGCCAGCAGCGCCAGGACAGCCTACAATGAGCAGTTCTTC. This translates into CASSARTAYNEQFF. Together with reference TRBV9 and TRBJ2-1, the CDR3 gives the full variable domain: DSGVTQTPKHLITATGQRVTLRCSPRSGDLSVYWYQQSLDQGLQFLIQYYNGEERAKGNILERFSAQQFPDLHSELNLSSLELGDSALYFCASSARTAYNEQFFGPGTRLTVL.

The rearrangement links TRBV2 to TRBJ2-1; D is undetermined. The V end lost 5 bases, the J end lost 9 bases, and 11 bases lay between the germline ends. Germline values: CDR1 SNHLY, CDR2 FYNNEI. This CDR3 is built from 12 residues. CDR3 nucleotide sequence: TGTGCCAGCAGTCCGCTAGTCCCTGAGCAGTTCTTC. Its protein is CASSPLVPEQFF. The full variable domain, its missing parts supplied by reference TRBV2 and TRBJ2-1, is EPEVTQTPSHQVTQMGQEVILRCVPISNHLYFYWYRQILGQKVEFLVSFYNNEISEKSEIFDDQFSVERPDGSNFTLKIRSTKLEDSAMYFCASSPLVPEQFFGPGTRLTVL.

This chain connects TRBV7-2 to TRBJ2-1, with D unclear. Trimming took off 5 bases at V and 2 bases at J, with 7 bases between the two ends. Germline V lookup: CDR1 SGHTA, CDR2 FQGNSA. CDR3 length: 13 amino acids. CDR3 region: CASSPLTYNEQFF. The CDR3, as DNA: TGTGCCAGCAGCCCCTTAACCTACAATGAGCAGTTCTTC.

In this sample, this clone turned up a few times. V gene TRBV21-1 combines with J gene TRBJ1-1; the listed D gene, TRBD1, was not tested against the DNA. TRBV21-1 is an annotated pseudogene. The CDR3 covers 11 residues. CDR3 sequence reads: CAVQVTTEAFF. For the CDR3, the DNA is TGTGCGGTGCAGGTTACCACTGAAGCTTTCTTT.

CDR3 DNA: TGTGCCAGCAGCGCGACTAGCGGGGGTACAAATGAGCAGTTCTTC. Protein sequence: CASSATSGGTNEQFF. V is TRBV11-2 and J is TRBJ2-1; the match to TRBD2 covers 12 bases. Germline values: CDR1 SGHAT, CDR2 FQNNGV. The length of the CDR3 is 15 residues. V shed 5 bases and J 7 bases; nucleotides not matched to a gene: 6.

The CDR3 is CASARSGTGGEKLFF. DNA for the CDR3: TGTGCCAGCGCCCGCTCCGGGACAGGGGGGGAAAAACTGTTTTTT. The chain carries TRBV2 and TRBJ1-4; 11 bases line up with TRBD1. Germline CDR1 reads SNHLY; CDR2 reads FYNNEI. V trimming: 8 bases; J trimming: 8 bases; junction bases outside the gene matches: 10. The CDR3 spans 15 residues.

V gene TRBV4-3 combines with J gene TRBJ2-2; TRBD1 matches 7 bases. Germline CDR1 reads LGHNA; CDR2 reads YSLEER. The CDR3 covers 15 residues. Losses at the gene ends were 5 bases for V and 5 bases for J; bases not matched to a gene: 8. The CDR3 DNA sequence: TGCGCCAGCAGCTACCACGACAGGGTTACCGGGGAGCTGTTTTTT. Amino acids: CASSYHDRVTGELFF.

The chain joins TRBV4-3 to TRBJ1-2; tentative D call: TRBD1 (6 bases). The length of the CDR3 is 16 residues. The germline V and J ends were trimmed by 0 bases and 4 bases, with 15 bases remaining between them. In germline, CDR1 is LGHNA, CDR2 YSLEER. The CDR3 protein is CASSQEVGDRTYGYTF. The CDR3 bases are TGCGCCAGCAGCCAAGAGGTCGGCGACAGGACCTATGGCTACACCTTC.

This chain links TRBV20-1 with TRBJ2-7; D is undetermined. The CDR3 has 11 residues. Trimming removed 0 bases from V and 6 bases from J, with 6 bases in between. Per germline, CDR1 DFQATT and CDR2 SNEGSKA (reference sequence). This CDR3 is CSARDQFEQYF. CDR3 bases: TGCAGTGCTAGAGATCAGTTCGAGCAGTACTTC.

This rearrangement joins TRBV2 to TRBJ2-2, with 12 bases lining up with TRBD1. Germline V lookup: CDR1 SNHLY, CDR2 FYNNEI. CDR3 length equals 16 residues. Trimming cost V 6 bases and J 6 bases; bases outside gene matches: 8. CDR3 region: CASSAGTGGAPGELFF. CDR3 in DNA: TGTGCCAGCAGCGCTGGGACAGGGGGCGCCCCCGGGGAGCTGTTTTTT.